This TCR beta chain stems from a study of blood T cell repertoires in COVID-19. Study at large: In each case, the material was cDNA or gDNA derived from T cells, B-cell-depleted T cells, or PBMCs.

In the authors' workflow: Scientists estimated how many nucleated cells there were by amplifying reference gene primers. The assay was immunoSEQ multiplex PCR, and TCRdb's table has in-frame clones only and misses some. D and trimming were read from the DNA, whereas the V and J calls and clone size are those reported in that table. This table has a few hundred thousand clones, 80% to 90% appearing once. Adults between about 18 and 89 years of age took part from more than 20 US areas. It was within 2 weeks before study entry that exposed participants met a COVID-19 case. From germline, CDR1 is LGHDT and CDR2 YNNKEL (reference sequence). The CDR3 has 13 amino acids. The V end lost 1 base, the J end lost 8 bases, and 11 bases lay between the germline ends.

The sequencing sample was made of PBMCs or T cells enriched from blood (not recorded which). The source is a woman aged 25 to 45 who had been exposed to COVID-19. The V gene is TRBV3-1 (or the pseudogene TRBV3-2), the J gene TRBJ1-1, with D possibly TRBD1 on 6 matching bases. CDR3 sequence: CASSQVETGEAFF. CDR3 nucleotide sequence: TGTGCCAGCAGCCAAGTAGAAACAGGGGAAGCTTTCTTT.